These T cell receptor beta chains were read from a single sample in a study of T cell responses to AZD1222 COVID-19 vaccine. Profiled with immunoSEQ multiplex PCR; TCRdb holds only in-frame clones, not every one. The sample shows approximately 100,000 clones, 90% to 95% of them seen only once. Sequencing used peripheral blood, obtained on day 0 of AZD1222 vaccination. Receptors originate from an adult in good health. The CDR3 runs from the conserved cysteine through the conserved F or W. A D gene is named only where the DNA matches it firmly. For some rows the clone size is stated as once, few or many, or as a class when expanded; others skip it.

CDR3: CATTTGLNTEAFF
DNA: TGCGCCACGACGACAGGTCTGAACACTGAAGCTTTCTTT
V: TRBV5-1
J: TRBJ1-1
size: few
D: -

CDR3: CASSLNSGNTIYF
DNA: TGTGCCAGCAGCCTCAACTCTGGAAACACCATATATTTT
V: TRBV11-1
J: TRBJ1-3
size: -
D: -

CDR3: CASSFLLSSMNTEAFF
DNA: TGTGCCAGCAGTTTTCTACTATCTAGCATGAACACTGAAGCTTTCTTT
V: TRBV28
J: TRBJ1-1
size: -
D: -

CDR3: CASSLTRDSYTDTQYF
DNA: TGCGCCAGCAGCTTAACCCGGGACTCCTACACAGATACGCAGTATTTT
V: TRBV5-1
J: TRBJ2-3
size: -
D: -

CDR3: CASSLRPPRYNEQFF
DNA: TGTGCCAGCAGTTTAAGGCCCCCGAGGTACAATGAGCAGTTCTTC
V: TRBV27
J: TRBJ2-1
size: -
D: -

CDR3: CASSYLGSSYEQYF
DNA: TGTGCCAGCAGTTACTTAGGGTCATCCTACGAGCAGTACTTC
V: TRBV2
J: TRBJ2-7
size: -
D: -

CDR3: CASSQDRSYGYTF
DNA: TGCGCCAGCAGCCAGGACAGGAGTTATGGCTACACCTTC
V: TRBV4-3
J: TRBJ1-2
size: -
D: TRBD1

CDR3: CASSLGQGGQPQHF
DNA: TGTGCCAGCAGCTTAGGACAGGGGGGCCAGCCCCAGCATTTT
V: TRBV7-9
J: TRBJ1-5
size: -
D: TRBD1

CDR3: CSVGGRANEKLFF
DNA: TGCAGCGTTGGCGGCAGGGCTAATGAAAAACTGTTTTTT
V: TRBV29-1
J: TRBJ1-4
size: -
D: -

CDR3: CASSPSQGVLLSGNTIYF
DNA: TGTGCCAGCTCACCATCTCAGGGTGTTCTTTTATCTGGAAACACCATATATTTT
V: TRBV18
J: TRBJ1-3
size: -
D: -

CDR3: CASSLAQGQDTQYF
DNA: TGTGCCAGCAGCTTAGCGCAGGGTCAGGATACGCAGTATTTT
V: TRBV7-9
J: TRBJ2-3
size: -
D: -

CDR3: CASSTGVQETQYF
DNA: TGTGCCAGCAGTACAGGGGTCCAAGAGACCCAGTACTTC
V: TRBV7-9
J: TRBJ2-5
size: -
D: TRBD1

CDR3: CASSPSGSYNEQFF
DNA: TGTGCCAGCAGCCCGAGCGGGTCCTACAATGAGCAGTTCTTC
V: TRBV3-1/TRBV3-2
J: TRBJ2-1
size: -
D: -

CDR3: CASSWGGQTLETQYF
DNA: TGTGCCAGCAGTTGGGGGGGACAGACCCTAGAGACCCAGTACTTC
V: TRBV6-2/TRBV6-3
J: TRBJ2-5
size: -
D: -

CDR3: CASSYRQGARYGYTF
DNA: TGTGCCAGCAGTTATCGGCAGGGGGCACGGTATGGCTACACCTTC
V: TRBV6-5
J: TRBJ1-2
size: -
D: TRBD1

CDR3: CSSRGTLDTEAFF
DNA: TGCAGCTCCCGAGGGACCCTGGACACTGAAGCTTTCTTT
V: TRBV29-1
J: TRBJ1-1
size: -
D: -

CDR3: CASSPYWREGQSYNEQFF
DNA: TGTGCCAGCAGCCCGTACTGGCGGGAGGGCCAGTCCTACAATGAGCAGTTCTTC
V: TRBV7-6
J: TRBJ2-1
size: few
D: TRBD2

CDR3: CASSSAPQETQYF
DNA: TGTGCCAGCAGCTCCGCACCCCAAGAGACCCAGTACTTC
V: TRBV13
J: TRBJ2-5
size: once
D: -

CDR3: CASSVQPEGLGYTF
DNA: TGTGCCAGCAGTGTCCAACCCGAGGGACTTGGCTACACCTTC
V: TRBV2
J: TRBJ1-2
size: -
D: -

CDR3: CASSLDRGSLHAPLHF
DNA: TGTGCCAGCAGCTTGGACAGGGGTTCTTTACACGCACCCCTCCACTTT
V: TRBV7-9
J: TRBJ1-6
size: -
D: TRBD1

CDR3: CASSQGQASTATEAFF
DNA: TGTGCCAGCTCACAGGGACAGGCGAGTACTGCCACTGAAGCTTTCTTT
V: TRBV18
J: TRBJ1-1
size: -
D: TRBD1

CDR3: CASHDRALRDEKLFF
DNA: TGCGCCAGCCACGACAGGGCTCTACGGGATGAAAAACTGTTTTTT
V: TRBV10-2
J: TRBJ1-4
size: -
D: TRBD1

CDR3: CASSEGGAREKLFF
DNA: TGTGCCAGCAGTGAAGGTGGGGCCCGGGAAAAACTGTTTTTT
V: TRBV2
J: TRBJ1-4
size: -
D: -

CDR3: CASKPQTSGVETQYF
DNA: TGTGCCAGCAAACCTCAGACTAGCGGGGTAGAGACCCAGTACTTC
V: TRBV27
J: TRBJ2-5
size: -
D: TRBD2

CDR3: CASSSGTSGNTIYF
DNA: TGTGCCAGCAGTAGCGGGACCTCTGGAAACACCATATATTTT
V: TRBV2
J: TRBJ1-3
size: -
D: -

CDR3: CASSNPPGSGTDTQYF
DNA: TGTGCCAGCAGCAACCCCCCGGGCTCCGGCACAGATACGCAGTATTTT
V: TRBV21-1
J: TRBJ2-3
size: -
D: -

CDR3: CASSRTDRGDTQYF
DNA: TGTGCCAGCAGCCGGACGGACAGGGGGGATACGCAGTATTTT
V: TRBV6-5
J: TRBJ2-3
size: -
D: TRBD1

CDR3: CASSPGTGEQETQYF
DNA: TGTGCCAGCTCACCCGGGACAGGGGAACAAGAGACCCAGTACTTC
V: TRBV18
J: TRBJ2-5
size: -
D: TRBD1

CDR3: CASIAGTGYYQPQHF
DNA: TGTGCCAGCATAGCCGGGACAGGGTATTATCAGCCCCAGCATTTT
V: TRBV6-5
J: TRBJ1-5
size: -
D: TRBD1

CDR3: CASSLGQGNTEAFF
DNA: TGTGCCAGCAGCTTGGGACAGGGAAACACTGAAGCTTTCTTT
V: TRBV4-2
J: TRBJ1-1
size: -
D: TRBD1

CDR3: CASSLLLGQSAYEQYF
DNA: TGTGCCAGCAGCTTGCTTTTGGGTCAGAGCGCCTACGAGCAGTACTTC
V: TRBV5-6
J: TRBJ2-7
size: -
D: -

CDR3: CASSPPGRLNTEAFF
DNA: TGTGCCAGCTCACCACCTGGGAGGTTGAACACTGAAGCTTTCTTT
V: TRBV18
J: TRBJ1-1
size: -
D: -

CDR3: CASPKGNTEAFF
DNA: TGTGCAAGTCCGAAGGGGAACACTGAAGCTTTCTTT
V: TRBV12-2
J: TRBJ1-1
size: -
D: -

CDR3: CASSAYGHASSYNEQFF
DNA: TGTGCCAGCAGCGCCTACGGTCACGCCAGCTCCTACAATGAGCAGTTCTTC
V: TRBV9
J: TRBJ2-1
size: -
D: -

CDR3: CASSPSGTGDQPQHF
DNA: TGTGCCAGCAGTCCCTCCGGGACAGGGGATCAGCCCCAGCATTTT
V: TRBV6-5
J: TRBJ1-5
size: -
D: TRBD1

CDR3: CAISELGDSYEQYF
DNA: TGTGCCATCAGTGAGTTGGGCGACTCCTACGAGCAGTACTTC
V: TRBV10-3
J: TRBJ2-7
size: -
D: -

CDR3: CASSLEIRPYEQYF
DNA: TGCGCCAGCAGCTTGGAGATCAGACCCTACGAGCAGTACTTC
V: TRBV5-1
J: TRBJ2-7
size: -
D: -